This TCR beta chain originates from a study of graft-versus-host responses after intestinal transplantation (dated by TCRdb to the early 2020s). Study-level background: Recipients received multivisceral, liver-intestinal, or isolated intestinal transplants. Anti-thymocyte globulin induction was given to all recipients, followed by maintenance tacrolimus and steroids for approximately 3 years. After intestinal transplantation, graft-versus-host and host-versus-graft alloreactive T cell clones were followed in the graft, circulation and bone marrow using bulk TCR-beta CDR3 sequencing. To identify alloreactive clones, pre-transplant mixed lymphocyte reaction products were sequenced and compared with unstimulated pre-transplant donor and recipient T cells. The cohort enrolled 20 to 30 intestinal transplant recipients, one of whom was a retransplant, and a few patients without pretransplant specimens were excluded. Donor T cell macrochimerism was defined as a peak of at least 4% donor T cells among recipient peripheral blood mononuclear cells. Rather than going through the commercial service, samples from a few later patients were sequenced in-house on an Illumina MiSeq and processed with MiXCR.

Blood samples were collected up to 4 times in the first month after transplant and then at least monthly when available. What the work shows at the level of the full study, not this receptor alone: GvH clones were detected in recipient bone marrow, and some of these GvH clones were observed earlier in ileal mucosa or blood, consistent with an intestinal mucosal origin. Peak levels of circulating GvH clones were associated with declines in HvG clones early after transplant. High GvH to HvG T cell clonal ratios were observed in the allografts of patients with donor T cell macrochimerism. The relatively low number and heterogeneity of intestinal transplant patients limited the conclusions.

To note about this clone: The specificity of this receptor is unknown. Per-base quality was not reported, and no clone a single base away is much larger than it.

The cysteine opens and the phenylalanine closes a CDR3 of 15 amino acids. The retained sequence is limited to the CDR3, 45 bases, with the frame set at the first base. V is reduced by 6 bases and J by 2 bases, leaving a spacing of 17 bases between them. In the germline V gene (reference sequence), CDR1 corresponds to MNHNY and CDR2 to SVGAGI. Receptors were amplified or captured by the immunoSEQ multiplex PCR assay. For most patients, genomic DNA was subjected to high-throughput TCR-beta CDR3 sequencing by Adaptive Biotechnologies. In the paper's pipeline: Adaptive's ImmunoSEQ software was the source of the TCR sequencing data for about 18 patients, while a few other patients were processed with MiXCR and VDJtools. CDR3 nucleotide sequences shared between donor and recipient were removed because the origin of such sequences could not be assigned. Alloreactive clones required at least 2-fold expansion over unstimulated cells and minimum CFSE-low frequency of 0.002% (template counts) or 0.001% (read counts). A clone was considered mappable if detected in the sequenced pre-transplant spleen, lymph node, or MLR CFSE-low populations of the donor or recipient. The cumulative frequency of alloreactive clones was calculated as a percentage of all sequences, weighted by copy number. In its TCRdb copy, this immuneACCESS table keeps in-frame sequences only and misses some clones. Where compared with another copy, unresolved V genes explain less than half of these, and the others have no known cause. Clone size and V and J calls were adopted from that table, with D and trimming inferred from the DNA. The sample records approximately 24,000 clones, approximately 95% of which are singletons. Less than 0.55% of the sample comes from the top ten.

The chain uses TRBV6-6 and TRBJ2-7; the D gene is possibly TRBD2, with 7 bases matching. Source: PBMCs, taken 18 days after transplant. The clonotype was recovered from a human patient who received an intestinal transplant, so some T cells may come from the graft donor. The DNA is TGTGCCAGCAGCTCCCGGGGGGCGGCACCCTACGAGCAGTACTTC. The translation is CASSSRGAAPYEQYF.